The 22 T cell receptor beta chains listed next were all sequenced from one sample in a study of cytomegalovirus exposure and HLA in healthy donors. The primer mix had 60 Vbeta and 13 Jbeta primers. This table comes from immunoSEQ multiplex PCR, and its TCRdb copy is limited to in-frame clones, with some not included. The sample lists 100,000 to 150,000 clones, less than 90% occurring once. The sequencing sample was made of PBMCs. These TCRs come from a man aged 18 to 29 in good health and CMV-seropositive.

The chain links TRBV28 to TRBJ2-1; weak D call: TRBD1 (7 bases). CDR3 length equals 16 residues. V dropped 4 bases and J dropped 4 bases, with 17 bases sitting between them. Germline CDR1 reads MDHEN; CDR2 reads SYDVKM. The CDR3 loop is CASSSPAGQKYNEQFF. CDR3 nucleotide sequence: TGTGCCAGCAGTTCACCGGCGGGACAGAAATACAATGAGCAGTTCTTC.

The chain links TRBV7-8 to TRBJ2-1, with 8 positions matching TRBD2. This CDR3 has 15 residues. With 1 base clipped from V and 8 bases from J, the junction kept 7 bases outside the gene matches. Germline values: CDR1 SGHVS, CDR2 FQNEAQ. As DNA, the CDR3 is TGTGCCAGCAGCTTAGTGACTAGCGCCCCGGATGAGCAGTTCTTC. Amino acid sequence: CASSLVTSAPDEQFF.

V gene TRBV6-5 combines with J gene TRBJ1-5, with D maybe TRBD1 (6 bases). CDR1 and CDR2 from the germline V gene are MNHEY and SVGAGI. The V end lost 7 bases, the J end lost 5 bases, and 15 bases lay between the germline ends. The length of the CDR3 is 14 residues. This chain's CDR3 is CASTRGAGDQPQHF. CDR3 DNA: TGTGCCAGCACCAGGGGCGCGGGGGATCAGCCCCAGCATTTT.

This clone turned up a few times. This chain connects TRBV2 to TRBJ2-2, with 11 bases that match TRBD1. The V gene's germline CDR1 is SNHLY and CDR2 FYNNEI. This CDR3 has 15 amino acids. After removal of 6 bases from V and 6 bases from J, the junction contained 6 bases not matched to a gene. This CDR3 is CASSQRTGGAGELFF. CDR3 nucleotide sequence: TGTGCCAGCAGCCAGAGGACAGGGGGCGCCGGGGAGCTGTTTTTT.

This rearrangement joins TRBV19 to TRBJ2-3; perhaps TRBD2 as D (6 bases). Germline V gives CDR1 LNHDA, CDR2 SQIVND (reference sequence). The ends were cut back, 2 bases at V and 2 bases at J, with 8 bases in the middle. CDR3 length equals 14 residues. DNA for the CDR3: TGTGCCAGTAGTATATGGGGGGACACAGATACGCAGTATTTT. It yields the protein CASSIWGDTDTQYF.

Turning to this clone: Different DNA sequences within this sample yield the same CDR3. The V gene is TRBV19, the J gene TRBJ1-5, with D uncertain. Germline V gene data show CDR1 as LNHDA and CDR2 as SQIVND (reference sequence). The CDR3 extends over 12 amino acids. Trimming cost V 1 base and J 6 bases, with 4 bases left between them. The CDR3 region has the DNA TGTGCCAGTAGTATAGGTAGTCAGCCCCAGCATTTT. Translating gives CASSIGSQPQHF.

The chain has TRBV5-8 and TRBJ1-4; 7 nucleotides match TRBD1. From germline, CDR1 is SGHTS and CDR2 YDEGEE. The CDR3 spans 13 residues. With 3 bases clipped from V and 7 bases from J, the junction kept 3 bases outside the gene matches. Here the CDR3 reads CASSWGTVEKLFF. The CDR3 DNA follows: TGTGCCAGCAGCTGGGGGACAGTTGAAAAACTGTTTTTT.

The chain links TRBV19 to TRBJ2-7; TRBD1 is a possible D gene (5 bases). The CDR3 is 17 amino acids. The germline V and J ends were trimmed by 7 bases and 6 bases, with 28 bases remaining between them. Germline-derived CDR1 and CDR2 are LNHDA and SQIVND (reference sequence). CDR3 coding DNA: TGTGCCAGTACCGCCAGCCCTTGGCCAGGGCAGTTGGTCGAGCAGTACTTC. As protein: CASTASPWPGQLVEQYF. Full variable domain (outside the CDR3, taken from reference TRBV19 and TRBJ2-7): DGGITQSPKYLFRKEGQNVTLSCEQNLNHDAMYWYRQDPGQGLRLIYYSQIVNDFQKGDIAEGYSVSREKKESFPLTVTSAQKNPTAFYLCASTASPWPGQLVEQYFGPGTRLTVT.

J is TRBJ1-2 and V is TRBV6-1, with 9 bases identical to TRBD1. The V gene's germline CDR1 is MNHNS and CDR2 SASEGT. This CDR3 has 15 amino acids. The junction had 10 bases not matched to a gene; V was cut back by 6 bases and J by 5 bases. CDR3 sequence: CASSIGQGKWYGYTF. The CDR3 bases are TGTGCCAGCAGCATCGGACAGGGGAAATGGTATGGCTACACCTTC.

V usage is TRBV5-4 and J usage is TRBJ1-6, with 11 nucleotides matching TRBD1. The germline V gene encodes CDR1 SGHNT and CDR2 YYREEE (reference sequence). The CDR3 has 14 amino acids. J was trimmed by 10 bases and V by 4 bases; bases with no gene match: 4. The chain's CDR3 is CASSPDRGLSPLHF. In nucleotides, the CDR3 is TGTGCCAGCAGCCCGGACAGGGGGCTCTCACCCCTCCACTTT. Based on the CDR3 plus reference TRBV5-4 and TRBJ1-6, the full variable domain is ETGVTQSPTHLIKTRGQQVTLRCSSQSGHNTVSWYQQALGQGPQFIFQYYREEENGRGNFPPRFSGLQFPNYSSELNVNALELDDSALYLCASSPDRGLSPLHFGNGTRLTVT.

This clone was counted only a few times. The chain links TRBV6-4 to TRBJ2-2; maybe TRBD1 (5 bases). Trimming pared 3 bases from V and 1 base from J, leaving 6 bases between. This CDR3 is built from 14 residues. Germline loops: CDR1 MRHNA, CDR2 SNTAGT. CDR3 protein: CASSDGQNTGELFF. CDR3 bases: TGTGCCAGCAGTGATGGACAGAACACCGGGGAGCTGTTTTTT.

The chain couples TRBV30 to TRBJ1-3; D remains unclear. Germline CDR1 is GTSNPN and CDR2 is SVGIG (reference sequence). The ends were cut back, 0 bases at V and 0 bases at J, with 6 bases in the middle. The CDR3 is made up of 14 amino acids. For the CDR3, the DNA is TGTGCCTGGAGTGTACTGAGCTCTGGAAACACCATATATTTT. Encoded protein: CAWSVLSSGNTIYF.

The CDR3 protein is CASTAGGGQSLDGYTF. As DNA, the CDR3 is TGTGCCAGCACCGCGGGGGGCGGACAGTCGTTGGATGGCTACACCTTC. The chain combines TRBV9 with TRBJ1-2, with a tentative D call TRBD1 (6 bases). The CDR3 has 16 amino acids. Deletions cut 6 bases from V and 6 bases from J, with 24 bases between. Per the germline V gene, CDR1 is SGDLS and CDR2 is YYNGEE. The variable domain in full, with the rest retrieved from reference TRBV9 and TRBJ1-2, is DSGVTQTPKHLITATGQRVTLRCSPRSGDLSVYWYQQSLDQGLQFLIQYYNGEERAKGNILERFSAQQFPDLHSELNLSSLELGDSALYFCASTAGGGQSLDGYTFGSGTRLTVV.

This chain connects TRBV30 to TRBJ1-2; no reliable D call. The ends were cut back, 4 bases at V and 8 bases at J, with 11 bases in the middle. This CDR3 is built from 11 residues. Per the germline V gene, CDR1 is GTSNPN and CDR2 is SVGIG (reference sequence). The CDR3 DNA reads TGTGCCTGGAACTCCAAGAGGGGCTACACCTTC. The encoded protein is CAWNSKRGYTF.

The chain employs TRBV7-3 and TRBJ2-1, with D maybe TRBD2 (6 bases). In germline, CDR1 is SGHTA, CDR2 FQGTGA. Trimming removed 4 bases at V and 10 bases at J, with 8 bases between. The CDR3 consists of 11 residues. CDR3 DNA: TGTGCCAGCAGCTCTGGGGGGGAGCAGTTCTTC. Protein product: CASSSGGEQFF.

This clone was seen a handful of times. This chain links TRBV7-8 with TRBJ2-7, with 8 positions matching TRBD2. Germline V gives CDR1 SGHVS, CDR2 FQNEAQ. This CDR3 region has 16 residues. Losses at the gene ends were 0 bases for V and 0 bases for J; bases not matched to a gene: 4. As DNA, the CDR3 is TGTGCCAGCAGCTTAGCGGAGCGGGGGCTCTCCTACGAGCAGTACTTC. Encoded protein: CASSLAERGLSYEQYF. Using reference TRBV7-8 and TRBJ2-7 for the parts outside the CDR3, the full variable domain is GAGVSQSPRYKVAKRGQDVALRCDPISGHVSLFWYQQALGQGPEFLTYFQNEAQLDKSGLPSDRFFAERPEGSVSTLKIQRTQQEDSAVYLCASSLAERGLSYEQYFGPGTRLTVT.

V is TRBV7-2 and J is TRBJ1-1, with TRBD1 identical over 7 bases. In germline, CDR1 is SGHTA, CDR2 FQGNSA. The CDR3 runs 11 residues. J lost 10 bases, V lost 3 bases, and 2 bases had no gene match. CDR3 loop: CASSFTGAAFF. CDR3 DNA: TGTGCCAGCAGCTTTACAGGGGCAGCTTTCTTT.

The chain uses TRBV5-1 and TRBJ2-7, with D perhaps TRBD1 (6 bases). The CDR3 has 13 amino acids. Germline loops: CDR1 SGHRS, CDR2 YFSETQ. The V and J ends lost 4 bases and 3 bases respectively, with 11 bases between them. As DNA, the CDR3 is TGCGCCAGCAGCCAGGGACAACTCTACGAGCAGTACTTC. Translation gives CASSQGQLYEQYF. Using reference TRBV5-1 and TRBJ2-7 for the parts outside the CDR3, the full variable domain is KAGVTQTPRYLIKTRGQQVTLSCSPISGHRSVSWYQQTPGQGLQFLFEYFSETQRNKGNFPGRFSGRQFSNSRSEMNVSTLELGDSALYLCASSQGQLYEQYFGPGTRLTVT.

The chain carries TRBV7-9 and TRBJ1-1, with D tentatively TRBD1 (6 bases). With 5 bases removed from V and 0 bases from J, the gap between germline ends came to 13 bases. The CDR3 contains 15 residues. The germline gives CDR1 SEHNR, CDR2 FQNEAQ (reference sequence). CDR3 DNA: TGTGCCAGCAGCCGGATGGGGGGGCTGAACACTGAAGCTTTCTTT. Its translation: CASSRMGGLNTEAFF.

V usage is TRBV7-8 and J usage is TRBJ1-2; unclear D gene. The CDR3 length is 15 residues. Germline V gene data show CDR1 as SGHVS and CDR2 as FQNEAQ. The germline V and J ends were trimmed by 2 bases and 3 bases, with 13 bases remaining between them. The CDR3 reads CASSLRGGFDYGYTF. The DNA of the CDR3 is TGTGCCAGCAGCTTACGGGGAGGGTTTGACTATGGCTACACCTTC.

The CDR3 sequence: CAWRGGVGYGYTF. The CDR3 DNA follows: TGTGCCTGGAGGGGGGGGGTGGGCTATGGCTACACCTTC. The rearrangement uses TRBV30 and TRBJ1-2; D is possibly TRBD1 (5 bases). The length of the CDR3 is 13 residues. The germline V and J ends were trimmed by 3 bases and 4 bases, with 12 bases remaining between them. Germline assignment: CDR1 GTSNPN and CDR2 SVGIG (reference sequence).

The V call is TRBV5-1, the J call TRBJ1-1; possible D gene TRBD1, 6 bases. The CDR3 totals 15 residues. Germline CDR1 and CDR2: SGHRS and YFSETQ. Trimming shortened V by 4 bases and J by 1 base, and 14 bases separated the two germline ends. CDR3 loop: CASSLSTGPNTEAFF. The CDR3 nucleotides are TGCGCCAGCAGCCTCTCGACAGGTCCGAACACTGAAGCTTTCTTT.